The entry below gives a single TCR beta chain sequence along with its context. This clonotype has at least ten counts. Which antigen it targets is not known. Per-base qualities were not stored, and no clone one base away is much larger. The time point label on this specimen signifies: persistent/refractory GD, antithyroid drugs over 5 years with positive TRAb. For both TCR sequencing and RNA sequencing, RNA was extracted from PBMCs using TRIzol. The diagnosis of Graves' disease was made according to American Thyroid Association guidelines. Recruitment of patients was carried out at an endocrinology department in Xi'an, China. From each patient, around 9 milliliters of peripheral blood was collected into an EDTA anticoagulant tube. Ficoll Paque Plus density gradient separation was used to isolate PBMCs, and no additional T cell sorting was done. An Agilent 2100 Bioanalyzer and agarose gel were used to check RNA quality, while a NanoDrop 2000 measured RNA concentration.

From the germline V gene (reference sequence), CDR1 is DFQATT and CDR2 is SNEGSKA. At the junction V is shortened by 6 bases and J by 6 bases, with 14 bases in between. The CDR3 runs 12 residues from the cysteine to the phenylalanine. CDR3 DNA only is kept here, 36 bases in frame from base 1. Receptors were amplified or captured by multiplex PCR. Sequenced on an Illumina HiSeq 4000. CDR3 regions were amplified by Arm-PCR with iRepertoire HTBI primers to construct TCR beta libraries. Before sequencing, the PCR products went through gel purification. The study's processing was this. A total of roughly 67 TRBV and more than twelve TRBJ segments were identified across samples and were used for gene usage analysis of CDR3 amino acid clonotypes. COPE and FqMerger were used to merge filtered high-quality paired reads into contigs. BLAST was used to align contigs to the IMGT TRBV, TRBD and TRBJ reference genes, and CDR3 was defined following IMGT. Any clonotype with a frequency above 0.1% was counted as a highly expanded clone. Shannon entropy was used to measure repertoire diversity, and the Gini coefficient was used to measure V-J evenness. Clonotypes shared by more than one individual were considered public. Starting from the raw public reads, TCRdb applied fastp trimming at Q25, assembled clones with MiXCR and retained in-frame beta chains. All rows with the same CDR3 protein become a single entry with the most common DNA and genes. The V and J calls, along with clone size, are taken from TCRdb and not from the paper's own processing. The sample table contains roughly 400,000 distinct CDR3 sequences; only one count was recorded for around 20% of them. Roughly an eighth of the sample is in the top ten clones.

The data stem from a study of regulatory T cells in long-lasting Graves disease (dated by TCRdb to about 2021). Looking at the study overall: To count as having persistent Graves' disease, a patient had to have received antithyroid drug treatment for over 5 years with TSH receptor autoantibodies remaining persistently positive. Patients with persistent Graves' disease were compared with patients with newly diagnosed Graves' disease using TCR sequencing and RNA sequencing of peripheral blood. The study took place in China and was registered as a clinical trial. A total of 35 or so samples were covered by TCR sequencing, comprising approximately 13 persistent and 20 newly diagnosed Graves' disease patients. Persistent Graves' disease patients in the clinical cohort had taken antithyroid drugs for roughly ten years on average.

The paper's findings and limits, for the study overall: Persistent disease showed preferential use of TRBV28, TRBJ1-2 and TRBJ2-5, whereas newly diagnosed disease favored TRBV20-1 and TRBJ2-1. Patients with persistent disease shared more public clonotypes (fewer than 3,000) than newly diagnosed patients did (around 930). The small sample size was acknowledged by the authors as a limitation that may reduce accuracy. Sequencing and analysis were limited to the TCR beta chain. The study examined only peripheral blood because the primary lesion, thyroid tissue, could not be accessed. Lower TCR Shannon entropy and fewer highly expanded clones were observed in persistent Graves' disease patients than in newly diagnosed patients, which suggested clonal expansion.

Recombination connected TRBV20-1 to TRBJ1-1, and perhaps TRBD1 as D gene, on 5 matching bases. The sequence derives from a female donor with Graves disease. The source was peripheral blood mononuclear cells (PBMCs), collected when the disease was refractory, from a patient treated with antithyroid drugs. The DNA sequence is TGCAGTGCGAGACAGACCAGACCTGAAGCTTTCTTT. It codes for CSARQTRPEAFF.